What follows is one T cell receptor beta chain and its context. Its specificity is unknown. Both 60 Vbeta primers and 13 Jbeta primers went into the PCR. Generated by immunoSEQ multiplex PCR, the TCRdb table keeps only in-frame clones and is missing some. The data show 100,000 to 150,000 clones, with roughly 83% seen just once and 20% held by the top ten. CDR1 is SGDLS, CDR2 YYNGEE, per germline. Between the trimmed V and J ends, which lost 6 bases and 4 bases, there was a span of 15 bases. This CDR3 region has 14 residues. The record originates from a study of cytomegalovirus exposure and HLA in healthy donors. Study-wide findings and caveats: An analysis done earlier found most TCR beta V segments productive about 87% or about 30% of the time. 150 to 200 TCR beta chains were listed as cytomegalovirus-associated. The Asian-associated ancestry cluster reportedly had fewer N-insertions than the 666-donor mean in a later analysis. Cytomegalovirus status, reportedly, was diagnosed with high specificity and sensitivity by the classifier.

The sequence derives from a man younger than 35 in good health and CMV-seropositive. The V gene is TRBV9, the J gene TRBJ2-3, with a tentative D call TRBD1 (6 bases). The sample consisted of PBMCs. As DNA, the CDR3 is TGTGCCAGCACGCTAGGACAGCGTCCAGATACGCAGTATTTT. This gives the protein CASTLGQRPDTQYF.